Listed here are 31 T cell receptor beta chains from one sample, sequenced in a study of blood T cell repertoires in COVID-19. Using immunoSEQ multiplex PCR, the repertoire was profiled, and TCRdb retains in-frame clones only, with some absent. The sample lists 140,000 or so clones, 70% to 90% occurring once. Material: peripheral blood. The receptors were gathered from a man aged 50-59 years with acute or convalescent COVID-19.

The chain is built from TRBV24-1 and TRBJ2-1; 11 nucleotides align to TRBD1. The CDR3 spans 14 residues. In germline, CDR1 is KGHDR, CDR2 SFDVKD. The junction had 7 bases not matched to a gene; V was cut back by 10 bases and J by 6 bases. CDR3 nucleotides: TGTGCCACAAATCCGGGACAGGGGGGCAATGAGCAGTTCTTC. It translates to CATNPGQGGNEQFF.

The rearrangement links TRBV19 to TRBJ1-5; 10 bases align to TRBD1. Trimming took 5 bases from V and 3 from J; bases not matched to a gene: 10. The CDR3 extends over 17 amino acids. CDR1 and CDR2 (germline): LNHDA, SQIVND (reference sequence). DNA of the CDR3: TGTGCCAGTAGTCCCTCTCGGGGACAGGGGAACAATCAGCCCCAGCATTTT. Amino acid sequence: CASSPSRGQGNNQPQHF.

The chain uses TRBV3-1 (or the pseudogene TRBV3-2) and TRBJ2-1, with unresolved D. V shed 0 bases and J shed 10 bases, with 13 bases lying between them. In germline, CDR1 is LGHDT, CDR2 YNNKEL (reference sequence). There are 14 residues in the CDR3. Here the CDR3 reads CASSQDPAQREQFF. The CDR3 nucleotides are TGTGCCAGCAGCCAAGATCCAGCGCAGAGGGAGCAGTTCTTC.

This rearrangement joins TRBV10-3 to TRBJ1-2; D not resolved. The V gene lost 10 bases and the J gene lost 6 bases, with 15 bases spanning the gap. There are 12 residues in the CDR3. Germline CDR1 reads ENHRY; CDR2 reads SYGVKD. The CDR3 is CASTNPTHGYTF. The CDR3 region has the DNA TGTGCCAGTACAAACCCCACCCATGGCTACACCTTC.

The V and J genes are TRBV10-1 and TRBJ2-1, with D possibly matching TRBD2 (5 bases). From germline, CDR1 is WNHNN and CDR2 SYGVQD (reference sequence). V was clipped by 6 bases and J by 8 bases, with 20 bases between them. The CDR3 loop spans 15 amino acids. This CDR3 reads CASRDGRRYWDEQFF. The CDR3 coding sequence is TGCGCCAGCAGAGATGGGCGGAGGTACTGGGATGAGCAGTTCTTC.

The chain carries TRBV19 and TRBJ1-5; a weak D match, TRBD1 (5 bases). The V end lost 3 bases, the J end lost 7 bases, and 16 bases lay between the germline ends. Germline loops: CDR1 LNHDA, CDR2 SQIVND (reference sequence). This CDR3 region has 15 residues. CDR3 coding DNA: TGTGCCAGTAGTATTATAGGGCAGGGAGGGCAGCCCCAGCATTTT. As protein: CASSIIGQGGQPQHF.

The J gene is TRBJ1-5, the V gene TRBV18; D perhaps matches TRBD1 (5 bases). Germline V gives CDR1 KGHSH, CDR2 LQKENI. V lost 2 bases to trimming and J lost 3 bases, with 5 bases between them. The CDR3 sequence is 13 residues long. CDR3 amino acids: CASSPGANQPQHF. The CDR3 nucleotides are TGTGCCAGCTCACCAGGGGCCAATCAGCCCCAGCATTTT.

The chain carries TRBV11-1 and TRBJ1-6, with D possibly TRBD1 on 6 matching bases. This CDR3 is built from 14 residues. Germline V gene data show CDR1 as SGHAT and CDR2 as FQDESV (reference sequence). With 3 bases removed from V and 12 bases from J, the gap between germline ends came to 15 bases. For the CDR3, the DNA is TGTGCCAGCAGCTTCAACACAGGGTTGGAACCCCTCCACTTT. This gives the protein CASSFNTGLEPLHF.

This clone was seen a handful of times. The chain combines TRBV19 with TRBJ2-1; TRBD2 aligns across 7 bases. Germline loops: CDR1 LNHDA, CDR2 SQIVND (reference sequence). The CDR3 totals 17 residues. Trimming removed 5 bases from V and 0 bases from J; junction bases left unmatched: 10. DNA for the CDR3: TGTGCCAGTAGTGGGGGGGGTGGCCTTGGCTCCTACAATGAGCAGTTCTTC. It yields the protein CASSGGGGLGSYNEQFF.

This chain joins TRBV6-5 and TRBJ2-7; D is possibly TRBD2 (5 bases). The V and J ends lost 6 bases and 0 bases respectively, with 12 bases between them. CDR3 size: 14 residues. Germline assignment: CDR1 MNHEY and CDR2 SVGAGI. This chain's CDR3 is CASRPAVSSYEQYF. As DNA, the CDR3 is TGTGCCAGCAGGCCAGCGGTTAGCTCCTACGAGCAGTACTTC.

This rearrangement joins TRBV14 to TRBJ2-7; D is possibly TRBD1 (5 bases). This CDR3 has 13 residues. Per the germline V gene, CDR1 is SGHDN and CDR2 is FVKESK. Trimming left V 2 bases short and J 7 bases short, with 12 bases between. The CDR3 loop reads CASSQWGAVEQYF. The CDR3, as DNA: TGTGCCAGCAGCCAATGGGGCGCGGTAGAGCAGTACTTC.

There are a few counts of this clone. This sample includes further DNA sequences coding for the same CDR3. The chain couples TRBV6-5 to TRBJ2-5; tentative D call: TRBD2 (5 bases). There are 12 residues in the CDR3. CDR1 and CDR2 from the germline V gene are MNHEY and SVGAGI. V was trimmed by 6 bases and J by 2 bases, leaving 7 bases between them. CDR3 protein: CASSRRQETQYF. CDR3 bases: TGTGCCAGCAGCCGGAGGCAAGAGACCCAGTACTTC.

In this sample, this clone turned up once. The chain has TRBV30 and TRBJ1-1; 12 bases align to TRBD1. This CDR3 region has 15 residues. Germline V gene data show CDR1 as GTSNPN and CDR2 as SVGIG (reference sequence). V gave up 3 bases and J gave up 5 bases; unmatched junction bases: 7. Here the CDR3 DNA reads TGTGCCTGGAGCAGGGACAGGGGGCTGAGGACTGAAGCTTTCTTT. Translated, it gives CAWSRDRGLRTEAFF.

The chain carries TRBV28 and TRBJ2-6, with D hard to call. The CDR3 is 15 amino acids. Between the trimmed V and J ends, which lost 6 bases and 0 bases, there was a span of 9 bases. Germline V gene lookup returns CDR1 MDHEN and CDR2 SYDVKM. CDR3 bases: TGTGCCAGCAGCGGTCCGCTCTCTGGGGCCAACGTCCTGACTTTC. Translating it yields CASSGPLSGANVLTF.

This rearrangement joins TRBV7-8 to TRBJ1-1; maybe TRBD1 (6 bases). CDR3 size: 13 residues. Germline CDR1 and CDR2: SGHVS and FQNEAQ. Trimming removed 4 bases from V and 2 bases from J, with 8 bases in between. In DNA form, the CDR3 reads TGTGCCAGCAGCTCGGACAGCAACACTGAAGCTTTCTTT. Translation gives CASSSDSNTEAFF.

V and J are TRBV19 and TRBJ1-4, with 9 nucleotides matching TRBD1. The ends lost 4 bases at V and 3 bases at J; junction bases unmatched: 6. The CDR3 runs to 16 residues. Per germline, CDR1 LNHDA and CDR2 SQIVND (reference sequence). This CDR3 is CASSTVQGASNEKLFF. CDR3 nucleotides: TGTGCCAGTAGTACCGTACAGGGGGCGTCTAATGAAAAACTGTTTTTT.

The chain joins TRBV5-1 to TRBJ2-5, with D hard to call. Trimming pared 0 bases from V and 5 bases from J, leaving 11 bases between. There are 14 residues in the CDR3. CDR1 is SGHRS and CDR2 is YFSETQ in the germline V gene. CDR3 sequence (DNA): TGCGCCAGCAGCTTGGCTTCTGCCGGGGAGACCCAGTACTTC. Protein product: CASSLASAGETQYF.

The V gene is TRBV30, the J gene TRBJ1-1; no definite D call. The V gene's germline CDR1 is GTSNPN and CDR2 SVGIG (reference sequence). Trimming shortened V by 0 bases and J by 0 bases, and 11 bases separated the two germline ends. The CDR3 consists of 15 residues. CDR3 in DNA: TGTGCCTGGAGTGTCTTGGAGGGAATGAACACTGAAGCTTTCTTT. This encodes CAWSVLEGMNTEAFF.

The CDR3 DNA reads TGTGCCAGCAGTCCAGACAGGGGAGATCAGCCCCAGCATTTT. Its translation is CASSPDRGDQPQHF. The chain uses TRBV2 and TRBJ1-5; 8 bases match TRBD1. The CDR3 runs to 14 residues. The trim removed 5 bases at V and 5 bases at J, leaving 5 bases unmatched. The V gene's germline CDR1 is SNHLY and CDR2 FYNNEI.

The rearrangement uses TRBV5-1 and TRBJ2-7; D is unclear. From germline, CDR1 is SGHRS and CDR2 YFSETQ. The V end was cut by 1 base, the J end by 2 bases, with 10 bases between. There are 14 residues in the CDR3. In DNA, the CDR3 is TGCGCCAGCAGCTTGTTCCCCAGTACCTACGAGCAGTACTTC. Translated, it gives CASSLFPSTYEQYF. The full variable domain, with the rest looked up from reference TRBV5-1 and TRBJ2-7, is KAGVTQTPRYLIKTRGQQVTLSCSPISGHRSVSWYQQTPGQGLQFLFEYFSETQRNKGNFPGRFSGRQFSNSRSEMNVSTLELGDSALYLCASSLFPSTYEQYFGPGTRLTVT.

The chain has TRBV12-3 or TRBV12-4 and TRBJ1-4; D uncertain. This CDR3 is built from 13 residues. Trimming left V 3 bases short and J 6 bases short, with 8 bases between. CDR3 loop: CASSFGPDEKLFF. The CDR3 DNA follows: TGTGCCAGCAGTTTTGGGCCCGATGAAAAACTGTTTTTT.

The J gene is TRBJ1-6, the V gene TRBV21-1. TRBV21-1 corresponds to a pseudogene. This CDR3 is 18 amino acids long. CDR3 DNA sequence: TGTGCCAGCAGCGCGCCGAGGCGGATCAACTCCTATAATTCACCCCTCCACTTT. Its translation: CASSAPRRINSYNSPLHF.

V and J are TRBV27 and TRBJ2-7, with TRBD2 identical over 9 bases. The CDR3 has 14 residues. V trimming: 3 bases; J trimming: 4 bases; junction bases outside the gene matches: 4. Looked up from germline, CDR1 is MNHEY and CDR2 is SMNVEV (reference sequence). The CDR3 protein is CASSLVSGSYEQYF. The DNA of the CDR3 is TGTGCCAGCAGTTTGGTTAGCGGGAGTTACGAGCAGTACTTC.

The CDR3 region is CASSDSLWELFF. The CDR3 DNA reads as TGTGCCAGCAGCGACAGTCTTTGGGAGCTGTTTTTT. The rearrangement uses TRBV11-3 and TRBJ2-2; D perhaps matches TRBD1 (5 bases). The CDR3 length is 12 residues. The germline V gene has CDR1 SGHNT and CDR2 YENEEA. V shed 5 bases and J shed 9 bases, with 10 bases lying between them. The full variable domain, with the rest looked up from reference TRBV11-3 and TRBJ2-2, is EAGVVQSPRYKIIEKKQPVAFWCNPISGHNTLYWYLQNLGQGPELLIRYENEEAVDDSQLPKDRFSAERLKGVDSTLKIQPAELGDSAVYLCASSDSLWELFFGEGSRLTVL.

The rearrangement links TRBV5-1 to TRBJ2-5; 13 bases map to TRBD2. Trimming took 3 bases from V and 5 from J; bases not matched to a gene: 7. The germline CDR1 and CDR2 sequences are SGHRS and YFSETQ. There are 16 residues in the CDR3. This chain's CDR3 is CASSSLLAGGGETQYF. The CDR3 nucleotides are TGCGCCAGCAGCTCACTACTAGCGGGAGGGGGCGAGACCCAGTACTTC.

This chain uses TRBV4-1 with TRBJ2-7, with 8 bases that match TRBD1. The CDR3 contains 16 residues. CDR1 is MGHRA, CDR2 YSYEKL, per germline. V dropped 4 bases and J dropped 1; count of bases not matched to a gene: 9. CDR3 nucleotide sequence: TGCGCCAGCAGCCGAGATTTGACAGGGGATTCCTACGAGCAGTACTTC. This gives the protein CASSRDLTGDSYEQYF.

This chain connects TRBV5-8 to TRBJ2-5; 16 bases map to TRBD2. The V gene end was trimmed by 3 bases and the J gene end by 2 bases; junction bases not matched to a gene: 7. The CDR3 loop spans 18 amino acids. Germline CDR1 and CDR2: SGHTS and YDEGEE. The DNA for the CDR3 is TGTGCCAGCAGCTCCGGGACTAGCGGGGGGGCAGTACAAGAGACCCAGTACTTC. Its protein product is CASSSGTSGGAVQETQYF.

The chain combines TRBV11-2 with TRBJ2-1; 15 nucleotides align to TRBD2. This CDR3 has 17 residues. Germline V gene sequence: CDR1 SGHAT, CDR2 FQNNGV. Trimming cost V 5 bases and J 8 bases; bases outside gene matches: 10. CDR3 in DNA: TGTGCCAGCAGCCCTAACCCGGGACTAGCGGGAGGAGATGAGCAGTTCTTC. As protein: CASSPNPGLAGGDEQFF.

J is TRBJ2-3 and V is TRBV10-1, with 8 bases aligning to TRBD2. The J segment lost 4 bases and the V segment lost 3 bases, leaving 12 bases of the junction unmatched. The CDR3 totals 17 residues. CDR1 and CDR2 from the germline V gene are WNHNN and SYGVQD (reference sequence). Here the CDR3 reads CASSEPPGAGGSDTQYF. The CDR3 DNA follows: TGCGCCAGCAGTGAACCCCCCGGTGCGGGAGGATCAGATACGCAGTATTTT.

This clone was observed once. The V and J genes are TRBV10-3 and TRBJ1-3; D is undetermined. The CDR3 is made up of 14 amino acids. The V gene's germline CDR1 is ENHRY and CDR2 SYGVKD. Trimming shortened V by 6 bases and J by 0 bases, and 9 bases separated the two germline ends. In DNA form, the CDR3 reads TGTGCCATCAGCCACGAGGGCTCTGGAAACACCATATATTTT. Protein sequence: CAISHEGSGNTIYF.

The chain has TRBV6-5 and TRBJ2-5, with D perhaps TRBD2 (7 bases). Trimming took off 6 bases at V and 7 bases at J, with 21 bases between the two ends. The CDR3 loop spans 15 amino acids. Germline V gives CDR1 MNHEY, CDR2 SVGAGI. DNA of the CDR3: TGTGCCAGCAGGGCCGGGGGGCCAGGACGGCGGACCCAGTACTTC. Residues: CASRAGGPGRRTQYF.